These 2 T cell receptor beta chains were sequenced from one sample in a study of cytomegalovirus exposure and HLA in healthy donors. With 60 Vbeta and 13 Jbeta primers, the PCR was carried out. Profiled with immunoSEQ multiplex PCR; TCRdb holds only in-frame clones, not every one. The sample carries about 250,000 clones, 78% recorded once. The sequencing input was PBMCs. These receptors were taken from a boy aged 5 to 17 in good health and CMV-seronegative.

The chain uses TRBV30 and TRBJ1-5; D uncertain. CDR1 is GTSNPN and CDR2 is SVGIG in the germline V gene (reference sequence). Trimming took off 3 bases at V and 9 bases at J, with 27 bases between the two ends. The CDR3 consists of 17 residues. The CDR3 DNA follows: TGTGCCTGGAGCAAAAGACTCCGGACCTTTGGAGGTGGGCCCCAGCATTTT. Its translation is CAWSKRLRTFGGGPQHF. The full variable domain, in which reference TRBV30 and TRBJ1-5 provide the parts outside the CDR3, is SQTIHQWPATLVQPVGSPLSLECTVEGTSNPNLYWYRQAAGRGLQLLFYSVGIGQISSEVPQNLSASRPQDRQFILSSKKLLLSDSGFYLCAWSKRLRTFGGGPQHFGDGTRLSIL.

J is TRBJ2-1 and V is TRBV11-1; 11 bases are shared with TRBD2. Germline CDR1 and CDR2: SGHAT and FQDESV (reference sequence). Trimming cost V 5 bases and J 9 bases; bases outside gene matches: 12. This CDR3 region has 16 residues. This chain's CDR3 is CASSPGRSGRASEQFF. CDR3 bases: TGTGCCAGCAGCCCAGGCCGTAGCGGGAGGGCGAGTGAGCAGTTCTTC.